This T cell receptor beta chain was profiled in a study of cytomegalovirus exposure and HLA in healthy donors. Study-wide results and limits: The study put under 200 TCR beta chains on its list as cytomegalovirus-associated.

TCRdb's table, derived via immunoSEQ multiplex PCR, lists solely in-frame clones and lacks some. This table has roughly 110,000 clones, about 87% appearing once. Trimming cost V 4 bases and J 4 bases; bases outside gene matches: 0. The CDR3 has 13 amino acids. CDR1 is MNHEY, CDR2 SMNVEV, per germline (reference sequence). Donors were drawn from the approximately 120-subject validation cohort, separate from the 666-subject first cohort. On this clone: Its antigen is currently unknown.

The chain joins TRBV27 to TRBJ1-5; 8 nucleotides agree with TRBD1. The TCR was taken from a woman under 30 in good health and CMV-seropositive. Sequencing used PBMCs. The chain's CDR3 is CASSWDRNQPQHF. CDR3 DNA: TGTGCCAGCAGTTGGGACAGGAATCAGCCCCAGCATTTT.